This TCR beta chain was profiled in a study of shared clonotypes between healthy human individuals. General study points: It was anticipated that sequencing depth would influence how many clonotypes donors shared.

Clones were sequenced by immunoSEQ multiplex PCR, and TCRdb holds only the in-frame ones, with some missing. This table has about 480,000 clones, roughly 78% appearing once. On this clone: Its antigen is unknown.

Trimming left V 4 bases short and J 6 bases short, with 19 bases between. Germline assignment: CDR1 SGHTA and CDR2 FQGTGA. The CDR3 is made up of 15 amino acids. The rearrangement joins TRBV7-3 to TRBJ2-7; the D gene could be TRBD1 or TRBD2 (5 bases each). Sample: PBMCs. The TCR was taken from a woman aged 40 to 49 in good health. Some clones in this sample may be carry-over from other donors' samples. CDR3 nucleotides: TGTGCCAGCAGCTCTCATCCCGGGACCCGCGCCGAGCAGTACTTC. Its protein is CASSSHPGTRAEQYF.